The present TCR beta chain was sequenced within a study of CD8 T cells in ankylosing spondylitis. This clonotype came up many times. Germline CDR1 is MDHEN and CDR2 is SYDVKM. This CDR3 comprises 14 residues. Trimming shortened V by 5 bases and J by 3 bases, and 14 bases separated the two germline ends. TCRdb itself ran the 5' RACE reads through MiXCR, one entry per CDR3 protein. The table has around 150,000 distinct CDR3 sequences, about 7% seen once. This chain joins TRBV28 and TRBJ2-7, with a tentative D call TRBD1 (6 bases). The sequencing sample was made of blood, either unsorted or a sorted T cell fraction (not recorded which). This sequence originates from a female donor with ankylosing spondylitis or in good health (not recorded which). The CDR3 is CASSPMWGHYEQYF. In DNA, the CDR3 is TGTGCCAGCAGTCCGATGTGGGGGCACTACGAGCAGTACTTC.